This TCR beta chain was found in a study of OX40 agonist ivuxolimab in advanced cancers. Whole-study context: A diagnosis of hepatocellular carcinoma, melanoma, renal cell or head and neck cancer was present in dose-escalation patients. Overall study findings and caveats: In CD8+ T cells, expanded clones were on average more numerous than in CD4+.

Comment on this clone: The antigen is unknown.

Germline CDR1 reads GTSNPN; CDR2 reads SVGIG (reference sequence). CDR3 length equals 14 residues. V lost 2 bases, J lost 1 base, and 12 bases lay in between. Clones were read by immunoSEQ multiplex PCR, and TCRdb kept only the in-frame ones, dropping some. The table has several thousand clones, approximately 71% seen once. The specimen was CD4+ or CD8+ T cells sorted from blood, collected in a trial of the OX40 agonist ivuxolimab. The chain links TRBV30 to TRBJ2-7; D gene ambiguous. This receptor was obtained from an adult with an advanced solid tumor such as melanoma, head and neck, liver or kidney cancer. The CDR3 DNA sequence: TGTGCCTGGAGTAGAATCGGAAGTTCCTACGAGCAGTACTTC. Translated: CAWSRIGSSYEQYF.